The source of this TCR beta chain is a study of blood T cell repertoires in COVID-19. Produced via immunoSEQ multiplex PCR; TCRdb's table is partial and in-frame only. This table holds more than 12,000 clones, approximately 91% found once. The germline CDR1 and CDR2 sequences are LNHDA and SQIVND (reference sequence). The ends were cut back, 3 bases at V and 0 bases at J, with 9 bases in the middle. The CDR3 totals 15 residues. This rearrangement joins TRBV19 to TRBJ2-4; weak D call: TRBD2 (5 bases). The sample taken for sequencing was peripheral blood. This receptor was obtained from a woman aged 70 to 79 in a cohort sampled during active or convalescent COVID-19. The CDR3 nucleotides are TGTGCCAGTAGTATGGGGAGTTTAGCCAAAAACATTCAGTACTTC. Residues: CASSMGSLAKNIQYF.